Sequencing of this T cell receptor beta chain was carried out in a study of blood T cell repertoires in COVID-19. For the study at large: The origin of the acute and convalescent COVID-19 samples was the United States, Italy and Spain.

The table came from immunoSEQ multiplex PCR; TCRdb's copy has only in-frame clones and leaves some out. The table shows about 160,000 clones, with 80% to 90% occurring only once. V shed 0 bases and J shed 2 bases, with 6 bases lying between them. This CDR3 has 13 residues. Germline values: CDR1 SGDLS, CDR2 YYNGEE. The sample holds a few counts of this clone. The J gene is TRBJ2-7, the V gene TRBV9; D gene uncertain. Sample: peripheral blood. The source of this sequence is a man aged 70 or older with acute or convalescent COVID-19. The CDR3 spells CASSVAPAYEQYF. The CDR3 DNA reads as TGTGCCAGCAGCGTAGCTCCGGCCTACGAGCAGTACTTC.